Described below is a single T cell receptor (beta chain) sequence and its context. Its specific antigen is unknown. Qualities for individual bases were not recorded, and no much larger clone is one base off. Reading the germline V gene gives CDR1 SGHAT and CDR2 FQNNGV. The CDR3 sequence holds 15 residues, the cysteine and phenylalanine included. The read is trimmed to its CDR3 DNA, 45 bases read in frame from base 1. V lost 2 bases and J lost 0 bases, and the count of bases not matched to a germline gene is 3. These data originate in a study of PD-1 blockade in classical Hodgkin lymphoma (dated by TCRdb to the early 2020s). For the wider study: Nivolumab dosing was 3 mg/kg intravenously every 2 weeks, continuing until either disease progression or unacceptable toxicity. To define a peripheral blood immune signature of response to PD-1 blockade in classical Hodgkin lymphoma, the study combined TCR beta sequencing with CyTOF. The full study reports these points: Lower diversity was observed in patients in whom nivolumab was started less than 1 year after ASCT, and these patients were excluded from later analyses so that confounding by immune reconstitution would be avoided. By C4D1, a significant rise was seen in CD4+ TCR diversity but not in CD8+ TCR diversity (p=0.0027 vs p=0.16), and the rise was most apparent among complete responders (p=0.02). The study was restricted to a single clinical trial cohort, and the causes of repertoire differences, possibly disease activity or prior therapy, were left undefined. Trial patients with a complete response had baseline diversity similar to that of newly diagnosed patients, while partial responders and progressors had significantly lower diversity. Baseline TCR diversity was reported as lower in newly diagnosed patients than in healthy donors, and lower still in relapsed/refractory patients.

The Qiagen DNeasy kit was used to extract genomic DNA from unsorted PBMCs and from the negatively selected CD4+ and CD8+ fractions. Amplification of TCR beta CDR3 regions was done by immunoSEQ multiplex PCR with primers that anneal to V and J segments. Amplification bias was minimized using a synthetic immune receptor repertoire, and residual bias was removed computationally after sequencing. The published analysis was carried out like this. Custom Python scripts were used to quantify repertoire diversity as the Shannon entropy index. Unsorted, CD4+ and CD8+ repertoires were examined separately, except in combined analyses, for which CD4+ and CD8+ sequences were merged in silico. A clone counted as expanded when the clone's frequency after treatment rose at least 2-fold relative to C1D1, and clones undetected at baseline were given a pseudocount of 0.5. Singleton clones were defined as clones with 0 or 1 copy at C1D1, and non-singleton clones were defined as clones with 2 or more copies. Clones expanded in unsorted samples were labelled as CD4+, CD8+ or unknown by matching protein sequences in sorted samples from the same patient. Wilcoxon tests on paired samples were used to test diversity changes from C1D1 to C4D1. Drawn from immuneACCESS, this table holds only the in-frame rearrangements with V and J called that TCRdb kept. Clones are partly lost; checked studies trace under half to an unresolved V gene and leave the rest unexplained. D and trimming were read from the DNA, whereas the V and J calls and clone size are those reported in that table. This sample gives tens of thousands of clones in total; roughly 80% of them show up just once. The leading ten clones occupy roughly 8% of the sample.

The sample's time point label is to be understood as: cycle 2 day 1 (C2D1) of nivolumab. All trial patients had relapsed after autologous stem cell transplantation, with cohorts A, B and C differing in prior brentuximab vedotin exposure. The trial cohort comprised a few dozen patients with relapsed/refractory classical Hodgkin lymphoma whose best overall responses were complete response, partial response or progressive disease. In the multi-cohort phase II CheckMate 205 trial, trial patients received single-agent nivolumab. An independent review committee assessed best overall response by applying the 2007 International Working Group response criteria. PBMCs from the trial were collected at three points: immediately before nivolumab initiation (C1D1), and during therapy at cycle 2 day 1 and cycle 4 day 1. Peripheral blood was collected in 8 mL Vacutainer Cell Preparation Tubes, from which PBMCs were isolated by centrifugation and then cryopreserved.

The sequence was collected from a human donor with classical Hodgkin lymphoma. The V and J segments used are TRBV11-2 and TRBJ2-7, with TRBD2 matching 8 junction bases. Sequenced material: peripheral blood mononuclear cells (PBMCs), taken before the second cycle of nivolumab. The CDR3 corresponds to CASSLLRGASYEQYF. The base sequence is TGTGCCAGCAGCTTATTGCGGGGGGCCTCCTACGAGCAGTACTTC.